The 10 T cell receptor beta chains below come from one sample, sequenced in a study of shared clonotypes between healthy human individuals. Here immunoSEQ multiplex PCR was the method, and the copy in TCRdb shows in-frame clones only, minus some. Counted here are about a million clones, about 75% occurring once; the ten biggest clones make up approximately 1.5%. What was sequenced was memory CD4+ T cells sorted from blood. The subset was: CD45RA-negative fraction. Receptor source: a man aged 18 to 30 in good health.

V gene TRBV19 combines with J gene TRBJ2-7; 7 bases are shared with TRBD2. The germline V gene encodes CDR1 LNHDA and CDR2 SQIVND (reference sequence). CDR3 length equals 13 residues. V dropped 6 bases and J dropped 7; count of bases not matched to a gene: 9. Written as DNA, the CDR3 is TGTGCCAGTAGCAGCGGGGACCCTCGAGAGCAGTACTTC. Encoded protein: CASSSGDPREQYF.

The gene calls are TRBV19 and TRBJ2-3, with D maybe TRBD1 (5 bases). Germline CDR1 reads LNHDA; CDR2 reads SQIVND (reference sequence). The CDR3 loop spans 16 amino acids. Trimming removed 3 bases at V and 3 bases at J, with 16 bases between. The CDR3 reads CASSMARGRATDTQYF. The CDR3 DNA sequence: TGTGCCAGTAGTATGGCCCGCGGCAGGGCGACAGATACGCAGTATTTT.

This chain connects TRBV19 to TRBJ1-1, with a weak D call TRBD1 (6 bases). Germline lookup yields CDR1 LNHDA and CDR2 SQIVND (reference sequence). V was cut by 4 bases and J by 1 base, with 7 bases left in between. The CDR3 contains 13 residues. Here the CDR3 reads CASSTDRNTEAFF. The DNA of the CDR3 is TGTGCCAGTAGTACGGACAGGAACACTGAAGCTTTCTTT.

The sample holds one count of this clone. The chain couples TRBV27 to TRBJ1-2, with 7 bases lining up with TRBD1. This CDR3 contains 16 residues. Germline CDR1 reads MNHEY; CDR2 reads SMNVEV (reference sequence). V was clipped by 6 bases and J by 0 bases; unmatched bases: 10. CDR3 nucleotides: TGTGCCAGCAGCTTCGGAGGACAGGTTTCTAACTATGGCTACACCTTC. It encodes CASSFGGQVSNYGYTF.

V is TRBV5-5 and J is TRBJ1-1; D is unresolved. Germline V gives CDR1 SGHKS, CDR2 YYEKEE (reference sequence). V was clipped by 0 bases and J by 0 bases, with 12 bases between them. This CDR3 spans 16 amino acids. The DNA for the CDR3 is TGTGCCAGCAGCTTGGCCATTGGAACCGTGAACACTGAAGCTTTCTTT. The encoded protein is CASSLAIGTVNTEAFF.

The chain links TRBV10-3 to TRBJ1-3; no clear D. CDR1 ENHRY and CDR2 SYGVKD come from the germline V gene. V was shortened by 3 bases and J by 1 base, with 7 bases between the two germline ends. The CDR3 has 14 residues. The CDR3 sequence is CAISDLGSGNTIYF. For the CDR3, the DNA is TGTGCCATCAGTGATCTCGGGTCTGGAAACACCATATATTTT.

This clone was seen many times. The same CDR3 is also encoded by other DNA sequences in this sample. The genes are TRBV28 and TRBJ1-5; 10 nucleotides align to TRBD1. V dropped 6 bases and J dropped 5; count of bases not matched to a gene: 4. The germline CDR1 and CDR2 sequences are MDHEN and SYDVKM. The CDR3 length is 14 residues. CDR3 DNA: TGTGCCAGCAGCCCCGGGACAGGGGATCAGCCCCAGCATTTT. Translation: CASSPGTGDQPQHF.

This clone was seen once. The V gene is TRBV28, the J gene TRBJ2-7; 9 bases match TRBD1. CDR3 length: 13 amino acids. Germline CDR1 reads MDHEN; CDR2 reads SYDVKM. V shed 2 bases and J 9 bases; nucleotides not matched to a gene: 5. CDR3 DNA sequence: TGTGCCAGCAGTTTAAATACAGGGGGCGGGCAGTACTTC. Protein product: CASSLNTGGGQYF.

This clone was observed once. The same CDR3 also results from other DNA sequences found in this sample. The CDR3 loop reads CASSPRTGEYTEAFF. CDR3 sequence (DNA): TGTGCCAGCTCACCAAGGACAGGGGAGTACACTGAAGCTTTCTTT. The chain recombines TRBV18 with TRBJ1-1; 9 bases fit TRBD1. The CDR3 is made up of 15 amino acids. The V segment lost 2 bases and the J segment 3 bases; nucleotides outside the gene matches: 4. CDR1 KGHSH and CDR2 LQKENI come from the germline V gene.

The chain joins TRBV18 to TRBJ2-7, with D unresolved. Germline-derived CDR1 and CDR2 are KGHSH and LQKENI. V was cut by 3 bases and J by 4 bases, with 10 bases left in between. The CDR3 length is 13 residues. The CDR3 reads CASSPSAFYEQYF. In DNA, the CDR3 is TGTGCCAGCTCACCGAGCGCCTTTTACGAGCAGTACTTC.